These 19 T cell receptor beta chains share one sample of origin, sequenced in a study of T cells after yellow fever vaccination. TCRdb reprocessed the 5' RACE reads via MiXCR and lists one record per CDR3 protein. The data contain approximately 15,000 distinct CDR3 sequences, approximately 7% of them singletons. This material consisted of PBMCs, either bulk or a sorted T-cell subset (CD4+, CD8+, memory, or dextramer-sorted; not recorded which), taken on the day of the yellow fever booster vaccination. These TCRs come from a man in his late teens or twenties who received the YFV17D yellow fever vaccine.

The CDR3 DNA sequence: TGTGCCAGCAGCCAGGTCGGGACTAGCCCACGGAATGAGCAGTTCTTC. Translation gives CASSQVGTSPRNEQFF. The rearrangement links TRBV4-2 to TRBJ2-1; 9 bases match TRBD2. This CDR3 is built from 16 residues. Per germline, CDR1 LGHNA and CDR2 YNFKEQ. Trimming at V came to 3 bases and at J to 7 bases, leaving 10 bases not matched to a gene.

This clonotype showed up many times. The rearrangement uses TRBV18 and TRBJ2-7; 9 bases are shared with TRBD1. Looked up from germline, CDR1 is KGHSH and CDR2 is LQKENI. This CDR3 region has 16 residues. V dropped 3 bases and J dropped 0; count of bases not matched to a gene: 6. The CDR3 region is CASSPRDRDHSYEQYF. The CDR3 coding sequence is TGTGCCAGCTCACCCAGGGACAGGGACCACTCCTACGAGCAGTACTTC.

This clonotype came up many times. The chain joins TRBV12-3 or TRBV12-4 to TRBJ1-3; TRBD1 is a possible D gene (5 bases). V lost 10 bases to trimming and J lost 0 bases, with 16 bases between them. The CDR3 totals 15 residues. Here the CDR3 DNA reads TGTGCCACCGACATGGGACGCAACTCTGGAAACACCATATATTTT. This gives the protein CATDMGRNSGNTIYF.

This clonotype appeared many times. This chain uses TRBV6-4 with TRBJ2-7; TRBD1 is a possible D gene (5 bases). This CDR3 has 14 residues. Germline V gives CDR1 MRHNA, CDR2 SNTAGT. V dropped 2 bases and J dropped 5 bases, with 13 bases sitting between them. In nucleotides, the CDR3 is TGTGCCAGCAGTGACATCGGAGACAGTCACGAGCAGTACTTC. Translating it yields CASSDIGDSHEQYF.

In its sample, this clonotype ranks as medium-sized. This chain connects TRBV12-3 or TRBV12-4 to TRBJ2-1; 13 bases map to TRBD2. With 9 bases clipped from V and 7 bases from J, the junction kept 3 bases outside the gene matches. This CDR3 spans 13 amino acids. The CDR3 nucleotides read TGTGCCAGAACTAGCGGGGGGGCTAATGAGCAGTTCTTC. Protein product: CARTSGGANEQFF.

This clonotype was detected ten times or more. The gene calls are TRBV19 and TRBJ2-3; D remains unclear. This CDR3 is built from 14 residues. The ends were cut back, 3 bases at V and 0 bases at J, with 7 bases in the middle. CDR1 is LNHDA and CDR2 is SQIVND in the germline V gene (reference sequence). CDR3 sequence (DNA): TGTGCCAGTAGTATCTTGAGGAGCACAGATACGCAGTATTTT. This encodes CASSILRSTDTQYF.

This clonotype was recorded many times. This chain joins TRBV5-1 and TRBJ2-3; weak D call: TRBD2 (7 bases). V lost 7 bases and J 4 bases, leaving 25 bases between the germline ends. Germline lookup yields CDR1 SGHRS and CDR2 YFSETQ. This CDR3 is built from 17 residues. The CDR3 loop reads CASRAEGGPRSADTQYF. The CDR3 nucleotides read TGCGCCAGCCGGGCGGAGGGGGGGCCCAGAAGCGCAGATACGCAGTATTTT.

In its sample, this clonotype is medium-sized. CDR3 DNA sequence: TGTGCCAGCAGTTTAAATTTCAGGGGCGAGCAGTACTTC. Protein sequence: CASSLNFRGEQYF. The chain joins TRBV27 to TRBJ2-7, with D tentatively TRBD1 (6 bases). V dropped 2 bases and J dropped 6 bases, with 11 bases sitting between them. CDR3 length equals 13 residues. From germline, CDR1 is MNHEY and CDR2 SMNVEV (reference sequence).

This clonotype has at least ten counts. This chain connects TRBV7-2 to TRBJ2-2; possibly TRBD2 for D (7 bases). The V and J ends lost 0 bases and 6 bases respectively, with 8 bases between them. The CDR3 totals 14 residues. In germline, CDR1 is SGHTA, CDR2 FQGNSA. Written as DNA, the CDR3 is TGTGCCAGCAGCTTAGCGGGGGGGCCCGGGGAGCTGTTTTTT. This gives the protein CASSLAGGPGELFF.

There are many counts of this clonotype. The chain employs TRBV28 and TRBJ2-7; a possible D gene is TRBD1 (5 bases). The germline CDR1 and CDR2 sequences are MDHEN and SYDVKM. This CDR3 has 15 residues. Trimming pared 3 bases from V and 5 bases from J, leaving 17 bases between. The DNA for the CDR3 is TGTGCCAGCAGTTTCTTCCGGCAGGGTGGACACGAGCAGTACGTC. It translates to CASSFFRQGGHEQYV.

At least ten counts were recorded for this clonotype. This chain links TRBV20-1 with TRBJ2-5; 8 bases align to TRBD2. V dropped 7 bases and J dropped 2; count of bases not matched to a gene: 6. From germline, CDR1 is DFQATT and CDR2 SNEGSKA (reference sequence). The CDR3 runs to 13 residues. The CDR3 DNA reads as TGCAGTGGGCAAGCGGGGGTACAAGAGACCCAGTACTTC. Its protein is CSGQAGVQETQYF.

This clonotype occurred many times. V gene TRBV20-1 combines with J gene TRBJ1-1, with D maybe TRBD1 (6 bases). Germline CDR1 DFQATT, CDR2 SNEGSKA (reference sequence). V was pared by 3 bases and J by 3 bases, with 17 bases between. The CDR3 is 15 residues long. The CDR3 region is CSASPWTAGYTEAFF. CDR3 bases: TGCAGTGCTAGTCCCTGGACAGCGGGGTACACTGAAGCTTTCTTT.

Judged by abundance, this clonotype is medium-sized. The CDR3 region is CASSPTSGTSVVATQYF. The CDR3 DNA sequence: TGTGCCAGCAGCCCGACTTCCGGGACTAGCGTCGTTGCTACGCAGTATTTT. The chain carries TRBV5-4 and TRBJ2-3; 10 bases line up with TRBD2. With 4 bases clipped from V and 8 bases from J, the junction kept 16 bases outside the gene matches. In germline, CDR1 is SGHNT, CDR2 YYREEE (reference sequence). The CDR3 totals 17 residues.

This clonotype was counted many times. The chain is built from TRBV27 and TRBJ1-2; 11 bases are shared with TRBD1. The J segment lost 6 bases and the V segment lost 8 bases, leaving 5 bases of the junction unmatched. The V gene's germline CDR1 is MNHEY and CDR2 SMNVEV (reference sequence). CDR3 length: 13 amino acids. CDR3 residues: CASFGTGGNGYTF. The CDR3 nucleotides read TGTGCCAGCTTCGGGACAGGGGGAAATGGCTACACCTTC.

This clonotype appeared many times. Here the CDR3 reads CASSLAGDLNTEAFF. The CDR3 DNA reads TGTGCCAGCAGCTTAGCGGGGGACTTGAACACTGAAGCTTTCTTT. This chain joins TRBV7-2 and TRBJ1-1; a weak D match, TRBD1 (5 bases). With 0 bases removed from V and 0 bases from J, the gap between germline ends came to 8 bases. Looked up from germline, CDR1 is SGHTA and CDR2 is FQGNSA. There are 15 residues in the CDR3.

This clonotype qualifies as medium-sized. The chain combines TRBV20-1 with TRBJ2-3, with TRBD1 matching over 7 bases. Germline V gene sequence: CDR1 DFQATT, CDR2 SNEGSKA (reference sequence). V shed 8 bases, J shed 2 bases, and the junction held 10 bases outside the gene matches. The CDR3 is 14 amino acids. This CDR3 is CSTNRGRDTDTQYF. The DNA of the CDR3 is TGCAGTACGAACAGGGGCAGGGACACAGATACGCAGTATTTT.

This clonotype was recorded at least ten times. This rearrangement joins TRBV4-3 to TRBJ1-4; D call uncertain. Germline CDR1 reads LGHNA; CDR2 reads YSLEER. The CDR3 length is 14 residues. Trimming took 0 bases from V and 0 from J, leaving 2 bases between them. The CDR3 nucleotides are TGCGCCAGCAGCCAAGAGGCAACTAATGAAAAACTGTTTTTT. This translates into CASSQEATNEKLFF.

This clonotype was seen repeatedly, ten times or more. The chain is built from TRBV2 and TRBJ1-5; 7 bases line up with TRBD1. CDR1 and CDR2 (germline): SNHLY, FYNNEI. The CDR3 is 15 amino acids. Losses at the gene ends were 7 bases for V and 1 base for J; bases not matched to a gene: 7. This chain's CDR3 is CASTRGLSSNQPQHF. The CDR3 DNA sequence: TGTGCCAGCACCAGGGGGTTGTCCAGCAATCAGCCCCAGCATTTT.

This clonotype is medium-sized by share. V and J are TRBV12-3 or TRBV12-4 and TRBJ1-4; maybe TRBD1 (6 bases). The ends were cut back, 6 bases at V and 7 bases at J, with 18 bases in the middle. This CDR3 is 15 amino acids long. In DNA form, the CDR3 reads TGTGCCAGCAGCCTAAGGCAGGGGAGTGGTGAAAAACTGTTTTTT. This translates into CASSLRQGSGEKLFF.